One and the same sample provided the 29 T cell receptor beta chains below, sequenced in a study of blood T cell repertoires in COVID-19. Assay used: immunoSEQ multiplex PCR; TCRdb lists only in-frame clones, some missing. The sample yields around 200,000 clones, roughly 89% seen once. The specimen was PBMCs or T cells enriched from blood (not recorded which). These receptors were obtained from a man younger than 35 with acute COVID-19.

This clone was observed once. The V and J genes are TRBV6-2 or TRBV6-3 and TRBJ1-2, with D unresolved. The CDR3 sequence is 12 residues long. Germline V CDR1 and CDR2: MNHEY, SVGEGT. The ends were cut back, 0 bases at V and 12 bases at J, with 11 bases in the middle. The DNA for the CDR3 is TGTGCCAGCAGTTACTCAGCCGGCGGAAACACCTTC. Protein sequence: CASSYSAGGNTF.

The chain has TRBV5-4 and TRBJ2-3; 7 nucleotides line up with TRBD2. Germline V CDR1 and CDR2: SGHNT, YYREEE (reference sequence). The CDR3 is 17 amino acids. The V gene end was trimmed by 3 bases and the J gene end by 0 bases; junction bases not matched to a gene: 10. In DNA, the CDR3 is TGTGCCAGCAGCTCCCGAGCGGGACCCTTAAGCACAGATACGCAGTATTTT. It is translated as CASSSRAGPLSTDTQYF.

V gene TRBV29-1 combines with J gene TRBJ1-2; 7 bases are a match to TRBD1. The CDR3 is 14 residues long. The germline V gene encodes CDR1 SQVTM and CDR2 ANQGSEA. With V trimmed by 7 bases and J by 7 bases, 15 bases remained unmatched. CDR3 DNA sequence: TGCAGCGCCTCGACTCTAGGGGGCGCAGGTGGCTACACCTTC. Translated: CSASTLGGAGGYTF.

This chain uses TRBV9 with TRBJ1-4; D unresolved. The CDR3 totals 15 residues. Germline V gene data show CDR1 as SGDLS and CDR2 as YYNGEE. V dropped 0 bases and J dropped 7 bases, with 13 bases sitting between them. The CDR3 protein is CASSVAPGSGEKLFF. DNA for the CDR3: TGTGCCAGCAGCGTAGCTCCGGGTTCGGGTGAAAAACTGTTTTTT.

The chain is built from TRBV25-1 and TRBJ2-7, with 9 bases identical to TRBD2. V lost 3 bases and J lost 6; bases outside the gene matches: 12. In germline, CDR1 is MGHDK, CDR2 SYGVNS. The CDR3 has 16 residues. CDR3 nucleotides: TGTGCCAGCAGTGACGGGGTAGCGGGAGCGCTAGGCGAGCAGTACTTC. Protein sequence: CASSDGVAGALGEQYF.

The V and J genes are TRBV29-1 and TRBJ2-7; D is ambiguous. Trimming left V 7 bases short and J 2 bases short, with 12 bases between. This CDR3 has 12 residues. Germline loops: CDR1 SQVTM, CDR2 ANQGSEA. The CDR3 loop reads CSAGGETYEQYF. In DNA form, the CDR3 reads TGCAGCGCTGGCGGCGAAACCTACGAGCAGTACTTC.

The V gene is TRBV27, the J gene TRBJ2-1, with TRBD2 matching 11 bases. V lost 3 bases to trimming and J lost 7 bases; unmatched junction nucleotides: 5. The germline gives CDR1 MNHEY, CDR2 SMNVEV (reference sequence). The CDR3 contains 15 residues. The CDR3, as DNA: TGTGCCAGCAGTTTTGGGGCTAGCGGGAGGAATGAGCAGTTCTTC. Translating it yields CASSFGASGRNEQFF.

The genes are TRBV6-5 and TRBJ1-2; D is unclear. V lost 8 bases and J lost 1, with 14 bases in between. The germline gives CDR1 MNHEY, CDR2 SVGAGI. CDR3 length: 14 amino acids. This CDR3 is CASLRSEGNYGYTF. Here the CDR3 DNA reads TGTGCCAGCCTCCGAAGTGAGGGTAACTATGGCTACACCTTC.

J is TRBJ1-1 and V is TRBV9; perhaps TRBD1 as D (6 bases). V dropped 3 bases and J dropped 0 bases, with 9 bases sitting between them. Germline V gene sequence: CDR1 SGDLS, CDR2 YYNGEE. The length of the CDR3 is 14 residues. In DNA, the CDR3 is TGTGCCAGCAGCGAGGGGACACTGAACACTGAAGCTTTCTTT. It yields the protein CASSEGTLNTEAFF.

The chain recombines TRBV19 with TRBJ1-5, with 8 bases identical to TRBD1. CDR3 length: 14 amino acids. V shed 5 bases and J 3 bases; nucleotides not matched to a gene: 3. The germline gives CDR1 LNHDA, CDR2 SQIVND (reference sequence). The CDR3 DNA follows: TGTGCCAGTAGTGGGACAGGCCACAATCAGCCCCAGCATTTT. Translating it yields CASSGTGHNQPQHF.

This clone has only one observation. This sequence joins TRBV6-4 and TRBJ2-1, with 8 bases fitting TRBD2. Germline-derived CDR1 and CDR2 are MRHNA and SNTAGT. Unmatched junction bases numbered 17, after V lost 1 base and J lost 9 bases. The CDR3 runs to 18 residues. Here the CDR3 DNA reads TGTGCCAGCAGTGACTGGGACCCCTTCCGGCGGGAGGTCGGTGAGCAGTTCTTC. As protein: CASSDWDPFRREVGEQFF.

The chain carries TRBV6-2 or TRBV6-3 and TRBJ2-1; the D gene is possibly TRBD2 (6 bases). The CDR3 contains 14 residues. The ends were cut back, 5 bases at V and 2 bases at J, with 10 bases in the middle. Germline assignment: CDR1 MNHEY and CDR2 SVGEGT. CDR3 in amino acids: CASSPGETYNEQFF. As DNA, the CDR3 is TGTGCCAGCAGTCCGGGAGAAACCTACAATGAGCAGTTCTTC.

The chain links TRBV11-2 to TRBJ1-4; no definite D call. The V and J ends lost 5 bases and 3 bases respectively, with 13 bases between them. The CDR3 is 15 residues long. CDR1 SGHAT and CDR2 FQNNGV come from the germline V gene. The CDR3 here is CASSTPGDPNEKLFF. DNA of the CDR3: TGTGCCAGCAGCACCCCAGGTGACCCTAATGAAAAACTGTTTTTT.

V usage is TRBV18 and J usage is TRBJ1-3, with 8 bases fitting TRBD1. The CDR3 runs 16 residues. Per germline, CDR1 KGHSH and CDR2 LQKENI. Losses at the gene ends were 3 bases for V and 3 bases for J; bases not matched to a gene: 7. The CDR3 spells CASSPGQGRGGNTIYF. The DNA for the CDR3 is TGTGCCAGCTCACCCGGACAGGGTCGCGGTGGAAACACCATATATTTT.

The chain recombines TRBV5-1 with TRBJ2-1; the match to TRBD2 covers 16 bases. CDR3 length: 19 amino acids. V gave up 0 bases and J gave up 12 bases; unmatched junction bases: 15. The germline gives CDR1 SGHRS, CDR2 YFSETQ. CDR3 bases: TGCGCCAGCAGCTTGGTAGGGACTAGCGGGAGGGCCGGCCCGAGTAGGCAGTTCTTC. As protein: CASSLVGTSGRAGPSRQFF.

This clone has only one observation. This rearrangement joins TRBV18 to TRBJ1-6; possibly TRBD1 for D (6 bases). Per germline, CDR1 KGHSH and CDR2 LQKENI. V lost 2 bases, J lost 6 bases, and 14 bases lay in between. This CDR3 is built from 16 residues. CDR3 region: CASSPILVGANSPLHF. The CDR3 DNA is TGTGCCAGCTCACCAATTTTAGTGGGGGCTAATTCACCCCTCCACTTT.

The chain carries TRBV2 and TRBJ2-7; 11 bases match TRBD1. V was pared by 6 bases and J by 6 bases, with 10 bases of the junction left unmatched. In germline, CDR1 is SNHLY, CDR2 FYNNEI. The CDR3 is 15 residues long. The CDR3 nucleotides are TGTGCCAGCAGCTACTCCGGACAGGGGGCCAGCGAGCAGTACTTC. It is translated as CASSYSGQGASEQYF.

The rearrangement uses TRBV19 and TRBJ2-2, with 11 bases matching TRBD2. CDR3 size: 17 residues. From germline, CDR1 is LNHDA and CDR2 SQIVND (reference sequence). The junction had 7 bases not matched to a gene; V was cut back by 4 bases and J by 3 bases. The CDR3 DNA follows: TGTGCCAGTAGTAGCGTAGGGACTAGCGGAGACACCGGGGAGCTGTTTTTT. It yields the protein CASSSVGTSGDTGELFF.

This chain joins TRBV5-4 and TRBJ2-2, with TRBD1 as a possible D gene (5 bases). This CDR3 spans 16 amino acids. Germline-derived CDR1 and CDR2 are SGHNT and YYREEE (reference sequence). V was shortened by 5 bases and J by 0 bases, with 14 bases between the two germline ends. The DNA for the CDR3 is TGTGCCAGCAGTCAGGGTACAGCGCCGAACACCGGGGAGCTGTTTTTT. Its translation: CASSQGTAPNTGELFF.

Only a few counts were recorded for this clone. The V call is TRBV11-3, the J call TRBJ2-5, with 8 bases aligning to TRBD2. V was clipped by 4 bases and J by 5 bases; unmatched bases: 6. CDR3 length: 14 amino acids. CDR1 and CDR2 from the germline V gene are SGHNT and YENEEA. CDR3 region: CASSSLSSGETQYF. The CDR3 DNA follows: TGTGCCAGCAGCTCCCTTTCTAGCGGGGAGACCCAGTACTTC.

The chain's CDR3 is CATSDFRAEPYEQYF. The CDR3 region has the DNA TGTGCCACCAGTGATTTTAGAGCGGAACCCTACGAGCAGTACTTC. The chain has TRBV24-1 and TRBJ2-7; D perhaps matches TRBD2 (5 bases). Germline V CDR1 and CDR2: KGHDR, SFDVKD. This CDR3 is built from 15 residues. The V end lost 1 base, the J end lost 2 bases, and 11 bases lay between the germline ends.

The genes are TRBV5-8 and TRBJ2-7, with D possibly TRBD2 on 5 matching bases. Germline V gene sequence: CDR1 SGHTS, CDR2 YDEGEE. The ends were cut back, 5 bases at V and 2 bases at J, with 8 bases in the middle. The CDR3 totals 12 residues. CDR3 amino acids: CASRLGTYEQYF. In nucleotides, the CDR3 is TGTGCCAGCAGACTAGGCACCTACGAGCAGTACTTC.

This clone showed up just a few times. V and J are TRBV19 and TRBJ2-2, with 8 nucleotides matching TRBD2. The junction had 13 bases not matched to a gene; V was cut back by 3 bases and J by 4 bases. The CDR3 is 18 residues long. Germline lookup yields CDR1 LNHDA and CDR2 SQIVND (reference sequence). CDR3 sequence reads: CASSIGVGLAGFTGELFF. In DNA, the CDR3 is TGTGCCAGTAGTATCGGGGTAGGGCTAGCGGGTTTCACCGGGGAGCTGTTTTTT.

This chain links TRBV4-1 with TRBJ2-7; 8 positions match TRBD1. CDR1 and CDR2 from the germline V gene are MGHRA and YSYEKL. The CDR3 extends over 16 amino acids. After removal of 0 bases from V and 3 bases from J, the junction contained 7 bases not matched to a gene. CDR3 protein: CASSQDTTGGFYEQYF. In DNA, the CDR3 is TGCGCCAGCAGCCAAGATACTACAGGGGGGTTCTACGAGCAGTACTTC.

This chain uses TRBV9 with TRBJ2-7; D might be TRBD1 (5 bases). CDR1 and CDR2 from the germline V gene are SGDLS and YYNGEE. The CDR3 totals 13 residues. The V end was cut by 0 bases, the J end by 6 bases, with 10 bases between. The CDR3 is CASSVEGQGEQYF. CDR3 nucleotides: TGTGCCAGCAGCGTAGAGGGTCAGGGCGAGCAGTACTTC.

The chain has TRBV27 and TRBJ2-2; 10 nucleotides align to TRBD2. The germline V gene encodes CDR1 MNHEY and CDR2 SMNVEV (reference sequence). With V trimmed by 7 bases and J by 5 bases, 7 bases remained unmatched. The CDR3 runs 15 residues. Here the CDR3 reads CASTALAGATGELFF. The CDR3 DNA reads TGTGCCAGCACTGCTCTAGCGGGAGCAACCGGGGAGCTGTTTTTT.

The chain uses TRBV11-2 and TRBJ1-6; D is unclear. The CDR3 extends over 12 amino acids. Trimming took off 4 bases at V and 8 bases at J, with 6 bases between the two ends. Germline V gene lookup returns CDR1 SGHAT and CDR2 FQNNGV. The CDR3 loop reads CASSSIYSPLHF. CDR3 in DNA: TGTGCCAGCAGCTCTATTTATTCACCCCTCCACTTT.

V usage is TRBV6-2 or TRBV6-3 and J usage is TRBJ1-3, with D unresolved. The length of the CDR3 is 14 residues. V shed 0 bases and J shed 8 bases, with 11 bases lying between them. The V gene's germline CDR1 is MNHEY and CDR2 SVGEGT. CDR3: CASSYSAPPDTIYF. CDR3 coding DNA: TGTGCCAGCAGTTACTCTGCACCGCCGGACACCATATATTTT.

This chain's CDR3 is CSASVRLAGGETQYF. For the CDR3, the DNA is TGCAGTGCTAGTGTTCGACTAGCGGGAGGGGAGACCCAGTACTTC. This sequence joins TRBV20-1 and TRBJ2-5; TRBD2 aligns across 14 bases. Germline V CDR1 and CDR2: DFQATT, SNEGSKA (reference sequence). V was clipped by 3 bases and J by 5 bases; unmatched bases: 5. The CDR3 has 15 amino acids.